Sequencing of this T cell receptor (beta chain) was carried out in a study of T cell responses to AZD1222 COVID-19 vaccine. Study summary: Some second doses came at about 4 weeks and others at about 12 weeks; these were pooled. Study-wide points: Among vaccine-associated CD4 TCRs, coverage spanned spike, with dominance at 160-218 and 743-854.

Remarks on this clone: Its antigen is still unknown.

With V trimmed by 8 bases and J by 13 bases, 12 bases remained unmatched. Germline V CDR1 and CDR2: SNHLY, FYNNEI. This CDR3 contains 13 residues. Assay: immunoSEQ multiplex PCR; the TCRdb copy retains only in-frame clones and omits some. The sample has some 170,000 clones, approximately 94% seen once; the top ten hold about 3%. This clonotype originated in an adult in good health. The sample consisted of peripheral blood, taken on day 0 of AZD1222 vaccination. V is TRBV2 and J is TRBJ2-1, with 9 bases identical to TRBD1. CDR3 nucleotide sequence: TGTGCCAGCTACCCCGGGACAGGGACGACTCAGTTCTTC. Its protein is CASYPGTGTTQFF.